A selection of T cell receptor beta chains follows, all from one sample in a study of blood T cell repertoires in COVID-19. The table came from immunoSEQ multiplex PCR; TCRdb's copy has only in-frame clones and leaves some out. The sample holds about 210,000 clones, about 86% seen once. Sequenced sample: peripheral blood. The receptor source for this set is a man aged 50 to 59 with active or convalescent COVID-19. Each CDR3 is given with its conserved first and last residue. A D gene is named only where the DNA matches it firmly. Clone size appears in some rows only: once, few, many, or a class for an expanded clone.

v_gene	d_gene	j_gene	len	abundance	CDR3nt	CDR3aa
TRBV9	TRBD2	TRBJ2-5	16	NA	TGTGCCAGCAGCTTCGGACTAGCGGGGGGCGCAGAGACCCAGTACTTC	CASSFGLAGGAETQYF
TRBV4-2	NA	TRBJ1-1	15	once	TGTGCCAGCAGCCAAGCTGGACTAATGGGCACTGAAGCTTTCTTT	CASSQAGLMGTEAFF
TRBV10-1	NA	TRBJ2-7	13	NA	TGCGCCAGCAGTGAGTCCCGGTTAGGGGCGAAGTACTTC	CASSESRLGAKYF
TRBV4-1	TRBD2	TRBJ2-1	16	NA	TGCGCCAGCAGCCCCCCCCCTAGCGGGGGGTCCAATGAGCAGTTCTTC	CASSPPPSGGSNEQFF
TRBV5-4	NA	TRBJ1-3	15	few	TGTGCCAGCAGCTTGGGCCCAGAACCAGGAAACACCATATATTTT	CASSLGPEPGNTIYF
TRBV5-1	TRBD1	TRBJ1-4	14	NA	TGCGCCAGCAGCGCCAGGGGGCGTGAAGAAAAACTGTTTTTT	CASSARGREEKLFF
TRBV5-1	NA	TRBJ2-3	16	NA	TGCGCCAGCAGCTTGTCGGGGGTCCCTAGCACAGATACGCAGTATTTT	CASSLSGVPSTDTQYF
TRBV15	TRBD1	TRBJ2-7	12	NA	TGTGCCACCAGCGGGACAGGACACGAGCAGTACTTC	CATSGTGHEQYF
TRBV20-1	NA	TRBJ2-7	10	NA	TGCAGTGCGGTCCTAGACGAGCAGTACTTC	CSAVLDEQYF
TRBV5-8	TRBD1	TRBJ1-4	17	NA	TGTGCCAGCAGCCCCGGGACAGGGGGCCAAGCTAATGAAAAACTGTTTTTT	CASSPGTGGQANEKLFF
TRBV3-1/TRBV3-2	NA	TRBJ2-7	13	NA	TGTGCCAGCAGCGGGACAAACACCTACGAGCAGTACTTC	CASSGTNTYEQYF
TRBV6-6	TRBD1	TRBJ1-1	14	once	TGTGCCAGCAGTTCCCTTTGGGGACAGGAGTCGCTTTTCTTT	CASSSLWGQESLFF
TRBV6-5	TRBD1	TRBJ1-1	15	few	TGTGCCAGCAGTTCTCTCGGGACAGCTAACACTGAAGCTTTCTTT	CASSSLGTANTEAFF
TRBV6-1	NA	TRBJ2-1	18	NA	TGTGCCAGCAGTGAAGCGCCCGAGGAAGGGGACTCCTACAATGAGCAGTTCTTC	CASSEAPEEGDSYNEQFF
TRBV12-3/TRBV12-4	NA	TRBJ1-2	11	NA	TGTGCCAGCAGTTCGTTTCGGCGGTACACCTTC	CASSSFRRYTF
TRBV3-1/TRBV3-2	NA	TRBJ2-5	15	NA	TGTGCCAGCAGCCTCCGGGGTAGCGTACAAGAGACCCAGTACTTC	CASSLRGSVQETQYF
TRBV18	TRBD1	TRBJ2-4	16	NA	TGTGCCAGCTCTTCCGGGACAGGGGGCCTTAAAAACATTCAGTACTTC	CASSSGTGGLKNIQYF